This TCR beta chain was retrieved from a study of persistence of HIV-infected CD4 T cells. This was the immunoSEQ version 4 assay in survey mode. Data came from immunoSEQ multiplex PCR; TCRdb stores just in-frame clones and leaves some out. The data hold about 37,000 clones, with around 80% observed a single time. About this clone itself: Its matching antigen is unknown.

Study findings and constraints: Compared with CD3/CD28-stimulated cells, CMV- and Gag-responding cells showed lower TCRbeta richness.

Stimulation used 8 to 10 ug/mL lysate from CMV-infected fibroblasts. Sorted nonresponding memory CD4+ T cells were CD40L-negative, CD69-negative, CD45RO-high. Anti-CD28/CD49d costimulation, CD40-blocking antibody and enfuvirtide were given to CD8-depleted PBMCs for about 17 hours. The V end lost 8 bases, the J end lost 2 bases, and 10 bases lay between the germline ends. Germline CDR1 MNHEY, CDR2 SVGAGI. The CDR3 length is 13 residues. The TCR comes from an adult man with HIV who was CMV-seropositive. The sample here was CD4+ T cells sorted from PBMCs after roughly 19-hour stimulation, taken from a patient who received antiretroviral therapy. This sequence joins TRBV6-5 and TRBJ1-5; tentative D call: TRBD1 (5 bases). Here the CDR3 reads CASGGRGNQPQHF. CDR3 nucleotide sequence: TGTGCCAGCGGAGGCAGGGGCAATCAGCCCCAGCATTTT.